A selection of T cell receptor beta chains follows, all from one sample in a study of cytomegalovirus exposure and HLA in healthy donors. Only in-frame clones appear in the TCRdb table, and some are missing; sequencing was by immunoSEQ multiplex PCR. The table records about 180,000 clones, about four fifths of them present only once. Sample: PBMCs. The receptor source for this set is a woman in her 30s in good health and CMV-seronegative. CDR3s include the opening cysteine and the closing phenylalanine or tryptophan. The D gene is left open where the match is weak. Expanded clones get a size class; other rows say once, few or many, or leave the size out.

size: once
D: -
V: TRBV6-5
J: TRBJ2-2
DNA: TGTGCCAGCAGCCACCACACGCGGGGTACCGGGGAGCTGTTTTTT
CDR3: CASSHHTRGTGELFF

size: -
D: -
V: TRBV30
J: TRBJ1-3
DNA: TGTGCCTGGAGTCTAGGCCCCGGAAACACCATATATTTT
CDR3: CAWSLGPGNTIYF

size: -
D: TRBD1
V: TRBV7-9
J: TRBJ1-1
DNA: TGTGCCAGCAGCCCCAGACAGGGTGATGTGCATGAAGCTTTCTTT
CDR3: CASSPRQGDVHEAFF

size: -
D: TRBD1
V: TRBV30
J: TRBJ2-3
DNA: TGTGCCTGGAGTGTATGGGGACAGGGGTGGTCAGATACGCAGTATTTT
CDR3: CAWSVWGQGWSDTQYF

size: -
D: -
V: TRBV30
J: TRBJ1-5
DNA: TGTGCCTGTCAACGGGGGGCTTCTGGCAATCAGCCCCAGCATTTT
CDR3: CACQRGASGNQPQHF

size: -
D: TRBD2
V: TRBV7-2
J: TRBJ2-7
DNA: TGTGCCAGCAGCTTATTTGCCGGACTAGCTTCCTACGAGCAGTACTTC
CDR3: CASSLFAGLASYEQYF

size: -
D: TRBD1
V: TRBV7-2
J: TRBJ2-2
DNA: TGTGCCAGCAGCTTAGAGGGGGCTTGGACCGGGGAGCTGTTTTTT
CDR3: CASSLEGAWTGELFF

size: -
D: TRBD1
V: TRBV6-5
J: TRBJ2-7
DNA: TGTGCCAGCAATCCGACCGGGACAGGGGGGCCCGAGCAGTACTTC
CDR3: CASNPTGTGGPEQYF

size: -
D: -
V: TRBV27
J: TRBJ2-5
DNA: TGTGCCAGCAGTTTATCGGGGCGGTACCAAGAGACCCAGTACTTC
CDR3: CASSLSGRYQETQYF

size: -
D: -
V: TRBV19
J: TRBJ2-1
DNA: TGTGCCAGTAGCCCTCCGGTTTATATAGGGGATGAGCAGTTCTTC
CDR3: CASSPPVYIGDEQFF

size: -
D: -
V: TRBV6-4
J: TRBJ2-3
DNA: TGTGCCAGCAGTGACTCGGGGGGGGGACAAGGGGCAGATACGCAGTATTTT
CDR3: CASSDSGGGQGADTQYF

size: -
D: TRBD1
V: TRBV29-1
J: TRBJ1-4
DNA: TGCAGCGCAGTCGGTACAGGGGGCGCGGGGGAAAAACTGTTTTTT
CDR3: CSAVGTGGAGEKLFF

size: -
D: TRBD1
V: TRBV4-2
J: TRBJ2-7
DNA: TGTGCCAGCAGCCAAGATCTAGCCGGGACAGGGGCCTACGAGCAGTACTTC
CDR3: CASSQDLAGTGAYEQYF

size: -
D: -
V: TRBV19
J: TRBJ2-1
DNA: TGTGCCAGTCAGGGAACCCCACGGGATGAGCAGTTCTTC
CDR3: CASQGTPRDEQFF

size: once
D: -
V: TRBV9
J: TRBJ1-2
DNA: TGTGCCAGCAGCGTAGACGGGGGGTCCTATGGCTACACCTTC
CDR3: CASSVDGGSYGYTF

size: -
D: TRBD1
V: TRBV5-1
J: TRBJ2-3
DNA: TGCGCCAGCAGCTTGGCCTCGACCGGGACAGGGTACGTGGATACGCAGTATTTT
CDR3: CASSLASTGTGYVDTQYF

size: -
D: -
V: TRBV10-3
J: TRBJ2-7
DNA: TGTGCCATCACCCGGGACTCCAACTCCTACGAGCAGTACTTC
CDR3: CAITRDSNSYEQYF

size: -
D: TRBD1
V: TRBV5-6
J: TRBJ1-5
DNA: TGTGCCAGCAGCCGGGGGACAGGGACCCATCAGCCCCAGCATTTT
CDR3: CASSRGTGTHQPQHF

size: -
D: TRBD1
V: TRBV5-4
J: TRBJ2-3
DNA: TGTGCCAGCAGTTTCCCTAGACAGGGGGTGACAGATACGCAGTATTTT
CDR3: CASSFPRQGVTDTQYF

size: -
D: TRBD2
V: TRBV5-4
J: TRBJ2-1
DNA: TGTGCCAGCAGCCCATCCCCGGGTGCGGGGGGAACGGTAGATGAGCAGTTCTTC
CDR3: CASSPSPGAGGTVDEQFF

size: -
D: -
V: TRBV10-1
J: TRBJ1-1
DNA: TGCGCCAGCAGTGAGTCGGGCAGTAACACTGAAGCTTTCTTT
CDR3: CASSESGSNTEAFF

size: -
D: TRBD2
V: TRBV2
J: TRBJ2-5
DNA: TGTGCCAGCGAGGGTAGCGGGTACCACCTCGAGACCCAGTACTTC
CDR3: CASEGSGYHLETQYF

size: -
D: -
V: TRBV14
J: TRBJ2-7
DNA: TGTGCCAGCAGCCAAGGATCCCCAGGGCTGTACGAGCAGTACTTC
CDR3: CASSQGSPGLYEQYF

size: -
D: TRBD1
V: TRBV6-1
J: TRBJ1-6
DNA: TGTGCCAGCAAACTCGGACAGGGGGCGGTTTCACCCCTCCACTTT
CDR3: CASKLGQGAVSPLHF

size: -
D: -
V: TRBV30
J: TRBJ2-7
DNA: TGTGCCTGGGTGGGAGGCGGGGGCCACTCCGACTACGAGCAGTACTTC
CDR3: CAWVGGGGHSDYEQYF

size: few
D: TRBD1
V: TRBV27
J: TRBJ1-2
DNA: TGTGCCAGCAGTTTAGGGTCGCCCCGGACAGGGGGCAAAGGCTATGGCTACACCTTC
CDR3: CASSLGSPRTGGKGYGYTF

size: -
D: -
V: TRBV7-8
J: TRBJ2-7
DNA: TGTGCCAGCAGCTATACTACTTACGAGCAGTACTTC
CDR3: CASSYTTYEQYF

size: -
D: -
V: TRBV4-3
J: TRBJ2-3
DNA: TGCGCCAGCAGCCAAGATCTAGGGCAAACGGGGTTAGGTACGCAGTATTTT
CDR3: CASSQDLGQTGLGTQYF

size: -
D: -
V: TRBV2
J: TRBJ1-1
DNA: TGTGCCAGCAGGGAAACAGGATACGCTTTCTTT
CDR3: CASRETGYAFF

size: -
D: TRBD2
V: TRBV5-8
J: TRBJ2-5
DNA: TGTGCCAGCAGCTTGGGACTAGCGGGGAAACAAGAGACCCAGTACTTC
CDR3: CASSLGLAGKQETQYF

size: -
D: TRBD2
V: TRBV18
J: TRBJ2-5
DNA: TGTGCCAGCTCACGGACGGGGGGAGAAGAGACCCAGTACTTC
CDR3: CASSRTGGEETQYF

size: -
D: -
V: TRBV4-3
J: TRBJ2-7
DNA: TGCGCCAGCAGCCAAGAGCGGGCTCTAGCTAGGGCCTACGAGCAGTACTTC
CDR3: CASSQERALARAYEQYF

size: -
D: TRBD2
V: TRBV4-2
J: TRBJ2-3
DNA: TGTGCCAGCAGTCTACTCCCCGGGGGGGCCCTCGCAGATACGCAGTATTTT
CDR3: CASSLLPGGALADTQYF

size: -
D: TRBD1
V: TRBV4-1
J: TRBJ1-2
DNA: TGCGCCAGCAGCCTTCCACGGACAGGGAAAGACTATGGCTACACCTTC
CDR3: CASSLPRTGKDYGYTF

size: -
D: -
V: TRBV2
J: TRBJ2-2
DNA: TGTGCCAGCAGTGAAGAAGGGGCAGGGTTGACCGGGGAGCTGTTTTTT
CDR3: CASSEEGAGLTGELFF

size: -
D: TRBD1
V: TRBV5-6
J: TRBJ2-3
DNA: TGTGCCAGCAGCCTGGGACAGGGGTGGACAGATACGCAGTATTTT
CDR3: CASSLGQGWTDTQYF

size: -
D: -
V: TRBV5-1
J: TRBJ2-7
DNA: TGCGCCAGCAGCTTGGACCATTTTGGAGGGTCCTACGAGCAGTACTTC
CDR3: CASSLDHFGGSYEQYF

size: few
D: -
V: TRBV18
J: TRBJ2-7
DNA: TGTGCCAGCTCACCTCGAGACCGGCGACACGGGAGCTCCTACGAGCAGTACTTC
CDR3: CASSPRDRRHGSSYEQYF

size: -
D: -
V: TRBV18
J: TRBJ1-1
DNA: TGTGCCAGTAGTGCGGGAGCGAACACTGAAGCTTTCTTT
CDR3: CASSAGANTEAFF

size: -
D: -
V: TRBV7-8
J: TRBJ2-1
DNA: TGTGCCAGCAGCTTGGACGGGGGCAATGAGCAGTTCTTC
CDR3: CASSLDGGNEQFF

size: -
D: TRBD1
V: TRBV25-1
J: TRBJ2-7
DNA: TGTGCCAGCAGTGAATGGGGGACAGGGGGCGTCGAGCAGTACTTC
CDR3: CASSEWGTGGVEQYF

size: few
D: -
V: TRBV6-5
J: TRBJ1-2
DNA: TGTGCCAGCAGCTACTCGGTCGAGGGTAACTATGGCTACACCTTC
CDR3: CASSYSVEGNYGYTF

size: -
D: -
V: TRBV6-6
J: TRBJ2-3
DNA: TGTGCCAGCAGTTACTCCCAAACTGATGTAACAGATACGCAGTATTTT
CDR3: CASSYSQTDVTDTQYF

size: -
D: -
V: TRBV6-5
J: TRBJ1-1
DNA: TGTGCCAGCAGTTCGACAGTCGGGAACACTGAAGCTTTCTTT
CDR3: CASSSTVGNTEAFF